The 27 T cell receptor beta chains below come from one sample, sequenced in a study of vaccination effects on CD4 cells after COVID-19. What these receptors recognize is not known. The authors isolated CD4+ T cells after nine to eleven days of culture. The assay was immunoSEQ multiplex PCR, and TCRdb's table has in-frame clones only and misses some. The data show more than 45,000 clones, 65% to 80% seen once. Sample: CD4+ T cells from PBMCs cultured without peptide, taken before COVID-19 vaccination. All receptors derive from a human donor who received a COVID-19 vaccine.

CDR3 amino acids: CASSRDRGSNEQFF. The CDR3 nucleotides are TGTGCCAGTAGCCGGGACAGGGGGTCCAATGAGCAGTTCTTC. This chain connects TRBV19 to TRBJ2-1, with 11 bases identical to TRBD1. Trimming took 6 bases from V and 6 from J; bases not matched to a gene: 4. Germline V gives CDR1 LNHDA, CDR2 SQIVND (reference sequence). CDR3 length: 14 amino acids.

The J gene is TRBJ2-5, the V gene TRBV30; 7 bases are a match to TRBD1. J lost 3 bases, V lost 1 base, and 8 bases had no gene match. Per the germline V gene, CDR1 is GTSNPN and CDR2 is SVGIG (reference sequence). CDR3 length equals 15 residues. This CDR3 reads CAWSARGTVKETQYF. CDR3 coding DNA: TGTGCCTGGAGTGCGCGAGGGACAGTGAAAGAGACCCAGTACTTC.

This clone was recorded once. V and J are TRBV5-6 and TRBJ2-2; 7 bases agree with TRBD1. V shed 0 bases and J 3 bases; nucleotides not matched to a gene: 2. Germline CDR1 SGHDT, CDR2 YYEEEE. CDR3 length equals 15 residues. The CDR3 sequence is CASSLDRGYTGELFF. Here the CDR3 DNA reads TGTGCCAGCAGCTTGGACAGGGGATACACCGGGGAGCTGTTTTTT.

The V and J genes are TRBV30 and TRBJ1-1; D may be TRBD1 (6 bases). Trimming took off 4 bases at V and 4 bases at J, with 13 bases between the two ends. Germline V gives CDR1 GTSNPN, CDR2 SVGIG (reference sequence). The CDR3 is 13 residues long. The CDR3 reads CAWKGGQGTEAFF. CDR3 coding DNA: TGTGCCTGGAAGGGGGGGCAGGGCACTGAAGCTTTCTTT.

The J gene is TRBJ2-3, the V gene TRBV7-9; perhaps TRBD2 as D (6 bases). The germline V gene encodes CDR1 SEHNR and CDR2 FQNEAQ (reference sequence). The CDR3 sequence is 15 residues long. Trimming left V 3 bases short and J 5 bases short, with 15 bases between. The CDR3 here is CASSLTSGLRDTQYF. The CDR3 nucleotides read TGTGCCAGCAGCTTGACGAGCGGGCTACGAGATACGCAGTATTTT.

V gene TRBV7-8 combines with J gene TRBJ2-7; D gene uncertain. The CDR3 contains 15 residues. V was trimmed by 2 bases and J by 3 bases, leaving 14 bases between them. From germline, CDR1 is SGHVS and CDR2 FQNEAQ. DNA of the CDR3: TGTGCCAGCAGCTTACAGTTTCCGGCAGGCTACGAGCAGTACGTC. Translated: CASSLQFPAGYEQYV.

The J gene is TRBJ2-3, the V gene TRBV7-3, with 9 bases matching TRBD2. Germline loops: CDR1 SGHTA, CDR2 FQGTGA. Trimming at V came to 2 bases and at J to 2 bases, leaving 5 bases not matched to a gene. This CDR3 spans 16 amino acids. CDR3 sequence reads: CASSLAGGRNTDTQYF. Written as DNA, the CDR3 is TGTGCCAGCAGCTTAGCGGGGGGGCGGAACACAGATACGCAGTATTTT. The whole variable domain, remainder taken from reference TRBV7-3 and TRBJ2-3, is GAGVSQTPSNKVTEKGKYVELRCDPISGHTALYWYRQSLGQGPEFLIYFQGTGAADDSGLPNDRFFAVRPEGSVSTLKIQRTERGDSAVYLCASSLAGGRNTDTQYFGPGTRLTVL.

V usage is TRBV14 and J usage is TRBJ1-5, with D uncertain. Germline CDR1 reads SGHDN; CDR2 reads FVKESK. There are 12 residues in the CDR3. V shed 0 bases and J shed 9 bases, with 6 bases lying between them. The CDR3 sequence: CASSQDGRPQHF. For the CDR3, the DNA is TGTGCCAGCAGCCAAGATGGCAGGCCCCAGCATTTT.

This rearrangement joins TRBV6-5 to TRBJ1-2; D unclear. Germline V CDR1 and CDR2: MNHEY, SVGAGI. V lost 6 bases to trimming and J lost 2 bases, with 7 bases between them. The CDR3 is 12 amino acids. The CDR3 spells CASRSGNYGYTF. The CDR3 nucleotides read TGTGCCAGCAGGTCGGGGAACTATGGCTACACCTTC.

This clone has a single count. The chain couples TRBV2 to TRBJ1-1; weak D call: TRBD1 (6 bases). In germline, CDR1 is SNHLY, CDR2 FYNNEI. Trimming left V 4 bases short and J 1 base short, with 10 bases between. The CDR3 spans 14 residues. CDR3 residues: CASSVQGTNTEAFF. Here the CDR3 DNA reads TGTGCCAGCAGTGTACAGGGCACGAACACTGAAGCTTTCTTT.

The chain combines TRBV7-3 with TRBJ1-1; 7 bases match TRBD1. V shed 5 bases, J shed 1 base, and the junction held 1 base outside the gene matches. The CDR3 spans 13 residues. Germline CDR1 SGHTA, CDR2 FQGTGA. The CDR3 nucleotides read TGTGCCAGCAGCGGGGACAGGAACACTGAAGCTTTCTTT. It yields the protein CASSGDRNTEAFF.

The rearrangement joins TRBV27 to TRBJ2-1, with 7 bases aligning to TRBD2. V shed 2 bases and J 7 bases; nucleotides not matched to a gene: 8. The germline CDR1 and CDR2 sequences are MNHEY and SMNVEV (reference sequence). This CDR3 is built from 15 residues. CDR3 amino acids: CASSLRGGGENEQFF. The CDR3, as DNA: TGTGCCAGCAGTTTACGCGGGGGAGGTGAAAATGAGCAGTTCTTC.

The table lists this clone with a count of one. This chain links TRBV6-5 with TRBJ2-3; TRBD1 is a possible D gene (6 bases). V was clipped by 6 bases and J by 9 bases, with 13 bases between them. This CDR3 contains 12 residues. Germline CDR1 MNHEY, CDR2 SVGAGI. The CDR3 nucleotides are TGTGCCAGCAGCCAACAGGGTCCAACGCAGTATTTT. This translates into CASSQQGPTQYF.

The chain recombines TRBV4-1 with TRBJ1-5; maybe TRBD1 (6 bases). The CDR3 has 18 residues. Trimming stripped 0 bases from V and 0 bases from J, with 15 bases between. Per germline, CDR1 MGHRA and CDR2 YSYEKL. This CDR3 is CASSQDLGTPDSNQPQHF. DNA of the CDR3: TGCGCCAGCAGCCAAGATCTTGGGACACCTGATAGCAATCAGCCCCAGCATTTT.

The chain couples TRBV5-6 to TRBJ2-1; D possibly uses TRBD1 or TRBD2 (5 bases each). V was shortened by 3 bases and J by 9 bases, with 16 bases between the two germline ends. The CDR3 has 14 amino acids. Germline CDR1 and CDR2: SGHDT and YYEEEE. Here the CDR3 reads CASSSTMGVGEQFF. CDR3 DNA sequence: TGTGCCAGCAGCTCTACTATGGGGGTGGGTGAGCAGTTCTTC.

V and J are TRBV5-1 and TRBJ2-3; TRBD2 matches 11 bases. The V segment lost 4 bases and the J segment 2 bases; nucleotides outside the gene matches: 6. Per the germline V gene, CDR1 is SGHRS and CDR2 is YFSETQ. CDR3 size: 16 residues. The CDR3 nucleotides are TGCGCCAGCAGCCCCTTAGCGGGGGGGTTCACAGATACGCAGTATTTT. Residues: CASSPLAGGFTDTQYF.

The chain has TRBV5-4 and TRBJ2-3; 8 bases are a match to TRBD2. Germline assignment: CDR1 SGHNT and CDR2 YYREEE (reference sequence). This CDR3 comprises 16 residues. V was clipped by 4 bases and J by 8 bases; unmatched bases: 15. This CDR3 reads CASSRSGGPPGGTQYF. The CDR3, as DNA: TGTGCCAGCAGCCGCAGCGGGGGCCCGCCTGGGGGTACGCAGTATTTT.

J is TRBJ1-2 and V is TRBV21-1; TRBD1, the table's D call, lacks a check against the DNA. TRBV21-1 is a pseudogene. The CDR3 runs to 14 residues. The CDR3 sequence: CASSKGDRGRGYTF. CDR3 DNA: TGTGCCAGCAGCAAAGGGGACAGGGGGCGGGGCTACACCTTC.

The CDR3 spells CASSLVGGSNEKLFF. In DNA, the CDR3 is TGCGCCAGCAGCTTGGTGGGAGGTTCTAATGAAAAACTGTTTTTT. This chain links TRBV5-1 with TRBJ1-4; D remains ambiguous. V lost 0 bases and J lost 3, with 9 bases in between. The germline V gene has CDR1 SGHRS and CDR2 YFSETQ. This CDR3 is built from 15 residues.

The V gene is TRBV5-1, the J gene TRBJ2-6; tentatively, D is TRBD1 (5 bases). The CDR3 consists of 15 residues. The germline CDR1 and CDR2 sequences are SGHRS and YFSETQ. Deletions cut 7 bases from V and 2 bases from J, with 13 bases between. The CDR3 sequence is CASGLTEAGANVLTF. CDR3 sequence (DNA): TGCGCCAGCGGCCTGACAGAAGCTGGGGCCAACGTCCTGACTTTC.

The V gene is TRBV5-1, the J gene TRBJ2-5, with a tentative D call TRBD1 (5 bases). The CDR3 length is 14 residues. Trimming took off 0 bases at V and 9 bases at J, with 15 bases between the two ends. Per germline, CDR1 SGHRS and CDR2 YFSETQ. CDR3 protein: CASSLDNQGVSQYF. The CDR3 coding sequence is TGCGCCAGCAGCTTGGATAACCAGGGCGTCTCCCAGTACTTC.

V and J are TRBV20-1 and TRBJ2-7; D gene uncertain. Trimming removed 5 bases from V and 6 bases from J, with 11 bases in between. Germline V gene lookup returns CDR1 DFQATT and CDR2 SNEGSKA (reference sequence). There are 11 residues in the CDR3. CDR3 protein: CSARLDFEQYV. As DNA, the CDR3 is TGCAGTGCTCGGCTAGACTTCGAGCAGTACGTC.

The CDR3 DNA is TGTGCCAGCAGCGTAGGTGTTATAGGGGCCACAGATACGCAGTATTTT. Residues: CASSVGVIGATDTQYF. V gene TRBV9 combines with J gene TRBJ2-3; D might be TRBD1 (5 bases). The CDR3 contains 16 residues. The V end was cut by 0 bases, the J end by 2 bases, with 13 bases between. Germline V gene lookup returns CDR1 SGDLS and CDR2 YYNGEE.

The chain is built from TRBV5-1 and TRBJ2-4; D gene uncertain. Germline V lookup: CDR1 SGHRS, CDR2 YFSETQ. Trimming cost V 2 bases and J 3 bases, with 9 bases left between them. This CDR3 spans 14 amino acids. CDR3 DNA: TGCGCCAGCAGCTTCGAGTTCGGCAAAAACATTCAGTACTTC. It specifies CASSFEFGKNIQYF.

The chain has TRBV19 and TRBJ2-5, with TRBD1 matching over 8 bases. CDR3 length equals 14 residues. Trimming cost V 5 bases and J 5 bases; bases outside gene matches: 7. The V gene's germline CDR1 is LNHDA and CDR2 SQIVND (reference sequence). The DNA for the CDR3 is TGTGCCAGTAGTCCCTGGACAGGGAGGGAGACCCAGTACTTC. It translates to CASSPWTGRETQYF.

This chain joins TRBV6-2 or TRBV6-3 and TRBJ2-3, with 14 bases matching TRBD2. The CDR3 loop spans 18 amino acids. The ends lost 6 bases at V and 2 bases at J; junction bases unmatched: 10. Germline V lookup: CDR1 MNHEY, CDR2 SVGEGT. CDR3 amino acids: CASSWTSGGPETTDTQYF. Written as DNA, the CDR3 is TGTGCCAGCAGCTGGACTAGCGGGGGGCCTGAAACCACAGATACGCAGTATTTT.

CDR3 sequence: CASSVQEADTQYF. The CDR3 bases are TGTGCCAGCAGTGTCCAGGAGGCAGATACGCAGTATTTT. The chain couples TRBV2 to TRBJ2-3; D perhaps matches TRBD2 (5 bases). CDR3 size: 13 residues. V gave up 4 bases and J gave up 4 bases, with 9 bases separating them. Looked up from germline, CDR1 is SNHLY and CDR2 is FYNNEI.